These 5 T cell receptor beta chains came from one sample sequenced in a study of cytomegalovirus exposure and HLA in healthy donors. TCRdb's copy holds only in-frame clones and misses some; the assay was immunoSEQ multiplex PCR. The sample includes 200,000 or so clones, over 65% of them seen just once. Sequencing was done on a sample of PBMCs. These receptors all stem from a woman aged 18-30 years in good health and CMV-seronegative.

The V gene is TRBV29-1, the J gene TRBJ2-6, with D uncertain. The V and J ends lost 5 bases and 0 bases respectively, with 8 bases between them. The CDR3 has 14 residues. CDR1 is SQVTM, CDR2 ANQGSEA, per germline. The DNA for the CDR3 is TGCAGCGTTAACGGACCCTCTGGGGCCAACGTCCTGACTTTC. Translating it yields CSVNGPSGANVLTF.

This clone was seen ten or more times. The V call is TRBV2, the J call TRBJ2-7; D is uncertain. The CDR3 is made up of 14 amino acids. CDR1 and CDR2 (germline): SNHLY, FYNNEI. Trimming took 3 bases from V and 0 from J, leaving 9 bases between them. CDR3 coding DNA: TGTGCCAGCAGTGATATCGGCCGCTCCTACGAGCAGTACTTC. This sequence encodes CASSDIGRSYEQYF.

The chain has TRBV2 and TRBJ2-7, with unresolved D. In germline, CDR1 is SNHLY, CDR2 FYNNEI. The CDR3 contains 14 residues. Trimming took 7 bases from V and 2 from J, leaving 15 bases between them. The CDR3 nucleotides are TGTGCCAGCACTTTGGGCGTTCTGGCCTACGAGCAGTACTTC. Protein sequence: CASTLGVLAYEQYF.

The J gene is TRBJ1-2, the V gene TRBV6-1; TRBD1 matches at 9 bases. CDR1 and CDR2 (germline): MNHNS, SASEGT. CDR3 length: 13 residues. The V gene end was trimmed by 7 bases and the J gene end by 8 bases; junction bases not matched to a gene: 8. The CDR3 loop reads CASNLDRGSGYTF. For the CDR3, the DNA is TGTGCCAGCAATTTGGACAGGGGAAGCGGCTACACCTTC.

This rearrangement joins TRBV2 to TRBJ2-3; the match to TRBD2 covers 9 bases. Unmatched junction bases numbered 9, after V lost 6 bases and J lost 2 bases. The CDR3 is 16 amino acids. CDR1 SNHLY and CDR2 FYNNEI come from the germline V gene. CDR3 sequence reads: CASSASSGVLTDTQYF. CDR3 nucleotides: TGTGCCAGCAGCGCCTCTAGCGGGGTACTCACAGATACGCAGTATTTT.